This T cell receptor (beta chain) was captured by sequencing in a study of beta chain features in type 1 diabetes (dated by TCRdb to the late 2010s). Regarding the study in general: Patients and healthy donors did not differ in mean age, gender distribution, total cell number or subset yield. A total of 100 million to 110 million sorted cells were examined across all samples, and a strong correlation was observed between cell number per subset and RNA yield. The study compared the TCRB repertoires of sorted circulating CD4+ T cell subsets in recently diagnosed type 1 diabetes patients with those in matched healthy donors. Naive and central memory subsets were obtained from all 30 or so donors, but regulatory and stem cell-like memory subsets were isolated from only 8 patients and roughly 8 healthy donors. The paper's findings and limits, for the study overall: At VDJ recombination sites, type 1 diabetes patients had fewer insertions and more deleted nucleotides, which implies abnormalities in thymic rearrangement. Because cDNA rather than genomic DNA was sequenced, highly expressing activated cells could have been over-represented, although no difference in activation and CD3 levels was found between groups. Naive, central memory and regulatory TCRB repertoires appeared more similar among patients than among healthy donors. Shorter templates might be favored by PCR, yet because patient and control samples were amplified and corrected together, any such skew would affect both groups equally. Because small numbers of individuals were included in the HLA sub-analyses, any influence of HLA type on TCRB rearrangement was left unresolved. In all four CD4+ subsets, TCRB CDR3 length was moderately but significantly shorter in type 1 diabetes patients.

The entire isolated RNA was reverse transcribed using the High Capacity cDNA Reverse Transcription Kit, and thus expressed TCRB transcripts were sequenced. Deep immunoSEQ sequencing was applied to naive, central memory and regulatory T cell samples, giving an average of around 3.8 million total reads per sample. Sorted cells were lysed in RLT buffer, and RNA was extracted using DNase-treated RNeasy Micro or Mini kits according to cell number. To prevent cross-contamination, every cell subset was processed on its own, while patient and healthy donor samples were processed together. The immunoSEQ multiplex PCR was used to amplify TCRB sequences from cDNA, yielding 87-bp fragments that span the CDR3 region. The amplicons were sequenced using the Illumina HiSeq platform. The published analysis was carried out like this. PCR bias was computationally corrected using synthetic template baselines, reads within Hamming distance 2 were collapsed, and singletons that could not be merged were discarded. Reads were aligned against IMGT to assign V, D and J genes, CDR3 length and insertions or deletions at six rearrangement sites. Within each subset, clonotype counts were normalized to sorted cell number, and only after that were true diversity and Gini coefficients computed with the tcR R package. Repertoire sharing was quantified using the overlap coefficient calculated on TCRB nucleotide sequences. As a proxy for the pre-selection repertoire, out-of-frame TCRB sequences from naive cells were analyzed. TCRdb took over this immuneACCESS table, retaining in-frame rearrangements with V and J assigned. Such tables are incomplete; in checked studies, under half of the missing clones stem from an unresolved V gene, and the remainder is unexplained. The DNA gave D and trimming, while V, J and clone size come from that table. Counted in this sample were a few hundred thousand clones; roughly a tenth of them appeared once. Around 0.018% of the sample lies in the top ten.

The germline V gene encodes CDR1 SGHAT and CDR2 FQNNGV. The cysteine opens and the phenylalanine closes a CDR3 of 15 amino acids. Solely the CDR3 DNA is kept, with 45 bases framed from the first base. Germline trimming: 4 bases from V, 3 bases from J; junction bases outside gene matches: 8. About this clone itself: This receptor's antigen is unknown. Per-nucleotide qualities are absent, and no much larger clonotype sits a single base away.

From each donor, a single peripheral blood sample of 100 to 150 mL on average was drawn into heparinised tubes. Naive, central memory, regulatory and stem cell-like memory CD4+ T cells were sorted on a BD FACSAria II using a panel including CD45RO, CCR7, CD25, CD127, CD95 and CD27. A purity above 98% was achieved for all sorted populations. PBMCs were isolated right away by Lymphoprep density gradient centrifugation and were stained directly, without culture. So that batch effects would be minimized, each experiment stained and sorted samples in pairs, pairing one healthy donor with one patient. The chain was built from TRBV11-2 and TRBJ2-7; a stretch of 8 junction bases matches TRBD1. This clonotype originated in a young man with type 1 diabetes. Sequenced: naive CD4+ T cells from blood. Explained via the paper, the cell subset or site label denotes: true naive CD4+ T cells. The nucleotide sequence reads TGTGCCAGCAGCTACGACAGGGGAAGTGTCTACGAGCAGTACTTC. Translated, this is CASSYDRGSVYEQYF.